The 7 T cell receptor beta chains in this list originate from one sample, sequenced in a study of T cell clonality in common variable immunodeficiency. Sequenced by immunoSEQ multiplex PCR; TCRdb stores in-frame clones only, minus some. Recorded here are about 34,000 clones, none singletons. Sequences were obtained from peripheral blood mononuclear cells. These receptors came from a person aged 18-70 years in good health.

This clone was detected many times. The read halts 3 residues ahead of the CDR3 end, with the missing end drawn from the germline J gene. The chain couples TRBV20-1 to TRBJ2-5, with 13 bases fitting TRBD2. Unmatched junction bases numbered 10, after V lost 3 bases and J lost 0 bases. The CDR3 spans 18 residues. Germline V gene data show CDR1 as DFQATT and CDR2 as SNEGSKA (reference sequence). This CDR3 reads CSASGGTSGVQYQETQYF. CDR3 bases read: TGCAGTGCTAGTGGCGGGACTAGCGGGGTGCAGTACCAAGAGACC.

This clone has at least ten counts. The CDR3: CASSPRTSGRETQYF. The covered CDR3 bases are TGTGCCAGCAGCCCCCGAACTAGCGGGAGAGAGACC. The rearrangement links TRBV7-2 to TRBJ2-5; 11 bases are shared with TRBD2. The read terminates 3 residues before the CDR3 end, so the remaining end is supplied by the germline J gene. The V gene's germline CDR1 is SGHTA and CDR2 FQGNSA. The CDR3 extends over 15 amino acids. V lost 5 bases, J lost 4 bases, and 6 bases stayed unmatched.

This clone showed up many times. The CDR3 is CATRGGTSGTDTQYF. Incomplete CDR3 DNA: TGTGCCACCCGGGGTGGGACTAGCGGGACAGATACG. The gene calls are TRBV7-2 and TRBJ2-3; TRBD2 aligns across 12 bases. The sequence runs out 3 residues before the end of the CDR3; the remainder is reconstructed from the germline J gene. CDR1 and CDR2 (germline): SGHTA, FQGNSA. This CDR3 is 15 amino acids long. Trimming removed 10 bases from V and 3 bases from J; junction bases left unmatched: 8.

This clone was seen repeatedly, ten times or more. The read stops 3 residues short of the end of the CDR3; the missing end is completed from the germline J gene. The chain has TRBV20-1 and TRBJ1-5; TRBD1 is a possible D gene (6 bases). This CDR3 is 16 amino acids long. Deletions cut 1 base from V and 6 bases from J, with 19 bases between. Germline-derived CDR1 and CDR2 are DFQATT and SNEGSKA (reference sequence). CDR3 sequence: CSARGGTGYDSQPQHF. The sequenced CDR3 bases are TGCAGTGCTAGAGGGGGTACAGGGTATGACAGTCAGCCC.

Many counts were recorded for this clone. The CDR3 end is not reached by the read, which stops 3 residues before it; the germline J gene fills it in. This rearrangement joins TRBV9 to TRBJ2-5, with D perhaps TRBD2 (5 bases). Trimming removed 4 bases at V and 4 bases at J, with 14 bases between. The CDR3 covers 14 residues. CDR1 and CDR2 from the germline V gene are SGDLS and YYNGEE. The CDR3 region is CASSPDWAVETQYF. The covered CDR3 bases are TGTGCCAGCAGCCCGGACTGGGCGGTAGAGACC.

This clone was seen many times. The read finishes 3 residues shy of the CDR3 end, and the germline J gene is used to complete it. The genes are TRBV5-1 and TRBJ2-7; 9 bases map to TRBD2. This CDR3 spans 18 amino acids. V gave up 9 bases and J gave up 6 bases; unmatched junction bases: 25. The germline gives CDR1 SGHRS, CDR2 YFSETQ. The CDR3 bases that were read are TGCGCCAACTCACTAACAGGACCCGGGTTCCGACTAGCGGCCGAG. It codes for CANSLTGPGFRLAAE. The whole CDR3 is CANSLTGPGFRLAAEQYF. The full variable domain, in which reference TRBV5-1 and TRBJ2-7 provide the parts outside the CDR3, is KAGVTQTPRYLIKTRGQQVTLSCSPISGHRSVSWYQQTPGQGLQFLFEYFSETQRNKGNFPGRFSGRQFSNSRSEMNVSTLELGDSALYLCANSLTGPGFRLAAEQYFGPGTRLTVT.

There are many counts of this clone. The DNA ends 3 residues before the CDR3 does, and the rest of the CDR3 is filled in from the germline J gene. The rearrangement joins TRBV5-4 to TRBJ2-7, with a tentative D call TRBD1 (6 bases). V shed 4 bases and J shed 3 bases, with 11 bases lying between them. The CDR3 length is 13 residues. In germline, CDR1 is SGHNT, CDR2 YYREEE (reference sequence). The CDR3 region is CASSEDRIYEQYF. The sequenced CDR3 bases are TGTGCCAGCAGCGAAGACAGGATCTACGAG. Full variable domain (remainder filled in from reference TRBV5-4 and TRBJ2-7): ETGVTQSPTHLIKTRGQQVTLRCSSQSGHNTVSWYQQALGQGPQFIFQYYREEENGRGNFPPRFSGLQFPNYSSELNVNALELDDSALYLCASSEDRIYEQYFGPGTRLTVT.